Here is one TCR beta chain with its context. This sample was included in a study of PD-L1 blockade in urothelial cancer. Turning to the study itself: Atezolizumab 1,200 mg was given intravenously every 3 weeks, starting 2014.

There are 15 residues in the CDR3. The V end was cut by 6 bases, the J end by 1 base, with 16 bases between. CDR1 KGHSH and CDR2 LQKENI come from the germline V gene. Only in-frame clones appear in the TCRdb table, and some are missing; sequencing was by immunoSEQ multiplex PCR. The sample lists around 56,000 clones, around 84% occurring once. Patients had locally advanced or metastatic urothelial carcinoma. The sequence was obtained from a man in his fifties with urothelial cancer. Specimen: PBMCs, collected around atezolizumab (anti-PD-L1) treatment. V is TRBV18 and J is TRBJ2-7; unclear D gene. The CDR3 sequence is CASSEVERISYEQYF. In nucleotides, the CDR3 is TGTGCCAGCTCCGAGGTCGAGCGCATATCCTACGAGCAGTACTTC.